Listed here are 13 T cell receptor beta chains from one sample, sequenced in a study of CXCR3-negative and CXCR3-positive naive CD8 T cells. The antigens for these receptors are not known. Overall study findings and caveats: Higher TRB CDR3 hydrophobicity marked CXCR3-positive naive cells relative to CXCR3-negative naive cells.

TRB cDNA libraries were made by UMI-labeled 5' RACE. No DNA is given; TCRdb re-called the 5' RACE reads and lists each CDR3 protein once. The ten top clones account for under 0.75%, within a sample of roughly 120,000 distinct CDR3 sequences. Sequencing input: naive CXCR3+ CD8+ T cells from blood. Indicated subset: CD45RO-CCR7+CD27+CD95- naive CD8+ T cells expressing CXCR3 (TNR3+). Every receptor here comes from a human donor in good health. Some clones in this sample may be carry-over from other donors' samples.

This sequence joins TRBV5-4 and TRBJ2-7. This CDR3 has 11 amino acids. Germline V CDR1 and CDR2: SGHNT, YYREEE (reference sequence). The CDR3 region is CASSQDHEQYF. The whole variable domain, filled in from reference TRBV5-4 and TRBJ2-7, reads ETGVTQSPTHLIKTRGQQVTLRCSSQSGHNTVSWYQQALGQGPQFIFQYYREEENGRGNFPPRFSGLQFPNYSSELNVNALELDDSALYLCASSQDHEQYFGPGTRLTVT.

J is TRBJ1-1 and V is TRBV7-8. The CDR3 consists of 13 residues. Germline CDR1 SGHVS, CDR2 FQNEAQ. Here the CDR3 reads CASSSSFSTEAFF.

This chain links TRBV10-3 with TRBJ1-5. The CDR3 is made up of 13 amino acids. Germline lookup yields CDR1 ENHRY and CDR2 SYGVKD. The CDR3 is CAIRDDWGQPQHF.

The CDR3 is CASSYGGSSYNEQFF. V is TRBV6-2 or TRBV6-3 and J is TRBJ2-1. The CDR3 length is 15 residues. Germline values: CDR1 MNHEY, CDR2 SVGEGT.

The chain carries TRBV27 and TRBJ1-5; TCRdb picks TRBD1, but there is no DNA to check that call. CDR1 is MNHEY, CDR2 SMNVEV, per germline (reference sequence). CDR3 length: 16 residues. CDR3 protein: CASSIRQGFGDQPQHF.

This chain links TRBV5-6 with TRBJ2-7; the D call from TCRdb, TRBD2, cannot be confirmed without DNA. The CDR3 contains 13 residues. Per the germline V gene, CDR1 is SGHDT and CDR2 is YYEEEE. The CDR3 is CASSLGAGAEQYF.

This chain links TRBV7-9 with TRBJ1-2; the D call of TRBD1 rests on TCRdb alone, since no DNA is present to check it. CDR3 length equals 11 residues. Germline values: CDR1 SEHNR, CDR2 FQNEAQ (reference sequence). This chain's CDR3 is CASSLGQGYTF.

The V call is TRBV30, the J call TRBJ1-1; the TCRdb call, TRBD1, lacks DNA for checking. The CDR3 covers 14 residues. Germline V gene sequence: CDR1 GTSNPN, CDR2 SVGIG (reference sequence). CDR3 loop: CALTGGLSGPEAFF.

The V and J genes are TRBV27 and TRBJ2-7; the TCRdb D gene call, TRBD2, has no DNA to confirm it. Per the germline V gene, CDR1 is MNHEY and CDR2 is SMNVEV (reference sequence). The CDR3 is made up of 14 amino acids. This chain's CDR3 is CASSSGLAVYEQYF.

The chain links TRBV30 to TRBJ1-2; the TRBD1 assignment by TCRdb is unverifiable without DNA. CDR3 size: 15 residues. Per germline, CDR1 GTSNPN and CDR2 SVGIG (reference sequence). The CDR3 sequence: CAWSADSGRGNGYTF.

The V call is TRBV7-6, the J call TRBJ2-2; TCRdb's D gene call, TRBD2, goes unchecked for lack of DNA. This CDR3 has 19 residues. Germline V gene lookup returns CDR1 SGHVS and CDR2 FNYEAQ. CDR3 protein: CASSAELAGGLHGTGELFF. The complete variable domain, with remaining parts taken from reference TRBV7-6 and TRBJ2-2, reads GAGVSQSPRYKVTKRGQDVALRCDPISGHVSLYWYRQALGQGPEFLTYFNYEAQQDKSGLPNDRFSAERPEGSISTLTIQRTEQRDSAMYRCASSAELAGGLHGTGELFFGEGSRLTVL.

J is TRBJ2-7 and V is TRBV19; TCRdb's assignment of TRBD2 cannot be checked, as there is no DNA. Germline values: CDR1 LNHDA, CDR2 SQIVND (reference sequence). CDR3 size: 15 residues. CDR3: CASSMAASGPYEQYF.

This chain links TRBV28 with TRBJ1-6; checking the TCRdb D call of TRBD1 is not possible without DNA. Germline V gene data show CDR1 as MDHEN and CDR2 as SYDVKM. The CDR3 has 13 residues. The CDR3 sequence: CASSDRPNSPLHF.